Listed below are T cell receptor beta chains from one sample, sequenced in a study of molecular identifiers for immune sequencing clone quantification. MiXCR was run by TCRdb on the PCR reads, yielding one entry per CDR3 protein. The sample lists 250,000 to 400,000 distinct CDR3 sequences, about a fifth occurring once. Sequenced sample: naive CD8+ T cells from blood, with Jurkat cell RNA spiked in. The receptors stem from a human donor in good health. Some libraries in this study had Jurkat cell RNA spiked in. CDR3s include the opening cysteine and the closing phenylalanine or tryptophan. A D gene is named only where the DNA matches it firmly. Clone sizes are given selectively: once, few, many, or a class where the clone is expanded.

>.|few|TRBJ2-1|TRBV11-3
CASSLTGSDLSGQFF
TGTGCCAGCAGCCTAACCGGGTCCGATCTCAGTGGGCAGTTCTTC
>.|many|TRBJ1-4|TRBV28
CASSLRGPGSEKLFF
TGTGCCAGCAGTTTAAGGGGTCCCGGTAGTGAAAAACTGTTTTTT
>.|many|TRBJ2-2|TRBV5-1
CASSLPSGTGELFF
TGCGCCAGCAGCTTACCCAGTGGCACCGGGGAGCTGTTTTTT
>TRBD2|many|TRBJ2-3|TRBV7-9
CASSLASGSTDTQYF
TGTGCCAGCAGCTTAGCTAGCGGGAGCACAGATACGCAGTATTTT
>.|many|TRBJ2-7|TRBV12-3/TRBV12-4
CASSSMAKAHEQYF
TGTGCCAGCAGTTCCATGGCTAAAGCCCACGAGCAGTACTTC
>.|many|TRBJ2-5|TRBV11-2
CASSLVWRASYQETQYF
TGTGCCAGCAGCTTAGTGTGGAGGGCGTCTTATCAAGAGACCCAGTACTTC
>.|.|TRBJ2-5|TRBV4-3
CASSQDGRGETQYF
TGCGCCAGCAGCCAAGATGGGAGGGGGGAGACCCAGTACTTC
>TRBD1|few|TRBJ2-6|TRBV25-1
CASSEWAGTAYDSGANVLTF
TGTGCCAGCAGTGAATGGGCCGGGACAGCGTATGACTCTGGGGCCAACGTCCTGACTTTC
>.|few|TRBJ2-3|TRBV5-6
CASSWGQGPDTQYF
TGTGCCAGCAGCTGGGGACAAGGGCCAGATACGCAGTATTTT
>.|few|TRBJ1-2|TRBV4-1
CASSFPGQFNGYTF
TGCGCCAGCAGCTTCCCGGGACAATTTAATGGCTACACCTTC
>TRBD1|.|TRBJ1-4|TRBV4-3
CASSPMGQGPTNEKLFF
TGCGCCAGCAGCCCCATGGGACAGGGTCCAACTAATGAAAAACTGTTTTTT
>.|.|TRBJ2-3|TRBV28
CASSFEYRLPDTQYF
TGTGCCAGCAGTTTCGAATACAGACTCCCAGATACGCAGTATTTT
>.|many|TRBJ2-7|TRBV5-6
CASSSDWYEQYF
TGTGCCAGCAGTTCCGACTGGTACGAGCAGTACTTC
>TRBD2|.|TRBJ2-5|TRBV12-3/TRBV12-4
CASPESPAGAQETQYF
TGTGCCAGCCCCGAGAGCCCAGCGGGGGCCCAAGAGACCCAGTACTTC
>TRBD1|.|TRBJ2-5|TRBV7-2
CASSPTGFGETQYF
TGTGCCAGCAGCCCGACAGGGTTTGGCGAGACCCAGTACTTC
>.|.|TRBJ2-6|TRBV20-1
CSARVLVMASGANVLSF
TGCAGTGCTAGAGTCCTAGTAATGGCTTCTGGGGCCAACGTCCTGTCTTTC
>.|many|TRBJ1-5|TRBV6-6
CASSYLGVGYSNQPQHF
TGTGCCAGCAGTTACCTAGGTGTCGGATATAGCAATCAGCCCCAGCATTTT
>.|.|TRBJ2-3|TRBV7-8
CASSLASTESTDTQYF
TGTGCCAGCAGCTTAGCGTCCACCGAGAGCACAGATACGCAGTATTTT
>.|many|TRBJ2-7|TRBV9
CASSVSSQSYEQYF
TGTGCCAGCAGCGTATCATCACAGTCCTACGAGCAGTACTTC
>TRBD1|.|TRBJ2-7|TRBV6-5
CASSQTGVYEQCF
TGTGCCAGCAGCCAGACAGGGGTCTACGAGCAGTGCTTC
>.|many|TRBJ2-3|TRBV5-1
CASSPEPVSTDTQYF
TGCGCCAGCAGCCCGGAACCGGTTAGCACAGATACGCAGTATTTT
>.|many|TRBJ2-3|TRBV27
CASSPKAGISDTQYF
TGTGCCAGCAGTCCGAAGGCGGGGATCTCAGATACGCAGTATTTT
>.|many|TRBJ1-3|TRBV4-3
CASSQENLGPGNTIYF
TGCGCCAGCAGCCAAGAGAATCTGGGACCGGGAAACACCATATATTTT
>TRBD1|.|TRBJ1-2|TRBV4-3
CASSQVTGASYGCTF
TGCGCCAGCAGCCAAGTTACAGGGGCCTCCTATGGCTGCACCTTC
>.|.|TRBJ1-5|TRBV4-3
CASSQDLSQGINQPQHF
TGCGCCAGCAGCCAAGATCTGTCTCAGGGGATCAATCAGCCCCAGCATTTT
>.|many|TRBJ1-1|TRBV7-9
CASSSRDGFDTEAFF
TGTGCCAGCAGCTCAAGGGACGGCTTTGACACTGAAGCTTTCTTT
>.|many|TRBJ1-5|TRBV20-1
CSAMEGGSPMQPQHF
TGCAGTGCTATGGAGGGTGGCAGTCCTATGCAGCCCCAGCATTTT
>.|many|TRBJ2-7|TRBV5-1
CASSGDIPYEQYF
TGCGCCAGCAGCGGGGACATACCCTACGAGCAGTACTTC